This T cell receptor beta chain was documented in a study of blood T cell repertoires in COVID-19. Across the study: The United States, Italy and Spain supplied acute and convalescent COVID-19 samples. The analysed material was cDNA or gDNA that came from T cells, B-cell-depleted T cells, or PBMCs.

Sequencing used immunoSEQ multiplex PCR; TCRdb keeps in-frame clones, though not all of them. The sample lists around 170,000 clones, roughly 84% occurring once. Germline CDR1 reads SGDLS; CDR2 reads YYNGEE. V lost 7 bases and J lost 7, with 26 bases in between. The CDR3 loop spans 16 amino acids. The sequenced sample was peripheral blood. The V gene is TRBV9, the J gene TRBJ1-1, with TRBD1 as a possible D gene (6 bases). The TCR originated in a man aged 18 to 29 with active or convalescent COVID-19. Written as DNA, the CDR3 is TGTGCCAGCGGAGATCGGGGGGGCGGTAAGGAGGATGAAGCTTTCTTT. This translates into CASGDRGGGKEDEAFF.